Listed below are T cell receptor beta chains from one sample, sequenced in a study of T cells expressing NK-cell markers. From its re-call of the 5' RACE reads, TCRdb lists each CDR3 protein once, without DNA. In total, the table holds about 440,000 distinct CDR3 sequences. Sequenced input: blood T cells: a sorted CD56 or NKG2C T cell subset, CD4+ or CD8+ T cells, or bulk PBMC T cells (not recorded which). All receptors derive from a woman between 18 and 70 years old in good health. The CDR3 runs from the conserved cysteine through the conserved F or W. A clone size is listed for some rows: how often the clone was seen (once, few, many), or a class if it is expanded.

v_call	clone_size	j_call	cdr3_aa
TRBV14	.	TRBJ2-1	CASSRQGAYNEQFF
TRBV4-3	.	TRBJ2-1	CASSQGTSWDEQFF
TRBV10-3	.	TRBJ2-2	CAIRPPMNTGELFF
TRBV5-1	.	TRBJ1-4	CASSRGSYEKLFF
TRBV12-3/TRBV12-4	.	TRBJ1-1	CASRSVRGEGLNTEAFF
TRBV7-3	.	TRBJ2-2	CASSFISGKGTGELFF
TRBV12-3/TRBV12-4	.	TRBJ2-1	CASSLRAFEQFF
TRBV12-3/TRBV12-4	medium-sized	TRBJ2-1	CASNEPTGSVVGEQFF
TRBV5-6	.	TRBJ2-7	CASSLLRASYEQYF
TRBV10-3	.	TRBJ2-1	CAISDQTVPEQFF
TRBV12-3/TRBV12-4	.	TRBJ2-1	CASSLLGGELEQFF
TRBV29-1	.	TRBJ1-1	CSVHRGRTEAFF
TRBV20-1	.	TRBJ2-3	CSLRRGDGTDTQYF
TRBV6-1	.	TRBJ1-2	CASSPGTTSYGYTF
TRBV12-3/TRBV12-4	.	TRBJ1-2	CASRPTGGNYGYTF
TRBV5-1	.	TRBJ2-7	CASSLGLMSYEQYF
TRBV7-7	.	TRBJ2-1	CASSFFRDNEQFF
TRBV4-1	.	TRBJ1-5	CASRPDRGGGNQPQHF
TRBV7-8	.	TRBJ2-1	CASNRQSLAGGPAYNEQFF
TRBV25-1	.	TRBJ2-2	CASAVVGSGSFGELFF
TRBV29-1	.	TRBJ1-5	CSVEDGGAGQPQHF
TRBV20-1	.	TRBJ2-5	CSARDLRGGITQETQYF
TRBV27	.	TRBJ2-1	CASSWASGVYEQFF
TRBV6-2/TRBV6-3	.	TRBJ2-2	CASSYSRENTGELFF
TRBV20-1	.	TRBJ2-7	CSATRQGTLDEQYF
TRBV7-2	.	TRBJ2-1	CASSLGRLDEQFF
TRBV4-3	.	TRBJ1-6	CASSHVVDGNSPLHF
TRBV19	.	TRBJ1-5	CASSPLTGGSNQPQHF
TRBV4-3	.	TRBJ2-3	CASSPDRLAASTDTQYF
TRBV20-1	.	TRBJ2-7	CSARDLSRPTLYEQYF
TRBV5-1	.	TRBJ2-4	CASSLSARGKNIQYF
TRBV12-3/TRBV12-4	.	TRBJ2-6	CASSPTNSGANVLTF
TRBV6-2/TRBV6-3	.	TRBJ1-4	CASSYADIPTNEKLFF
TRBV10-3	.	TRBJ1-2	CATIGAGYYGYTF
TRBV14	.	TRBJ2-1	CASSRGSNRDFYNEQFF
TRBV9	.	TRBJ2-1	CASSGRDLSYNEQFF
TRBV7-2	.	TRBJ2-3	CASNLGARIDTQYF
TRBV23-1	.	TRBJ2-7	CASSPYLSCRFEQYF
TRBV28	.	TRBJ1-6	CASSSTGQTISPLHF
TRBV15	.	TRBJ2-7	CATSRDAPYEQYF
TRBV29-1	.	TRBJ1-2	CSVPEAGGYTF
TRBV7-8	.	TRBJ2-2	CASSPPLGGGAGELFF
TRBV20-1	.	TRBJ1-5	CSADDSYSNQPQHF